The clone carrying this T cell receptor (beta chain) was seen a few times. Unique molecular identifiers were affixed to single, distinct cDNA molecules. TCRdb processed the 5' RACE reads anew with MiXCR; each CDR3 protein has one entry. The table has 60,000 to 65,000 distinct CDR3 sequences, roughly 8.2% seen once. This sample stems from a study of early T cells in non-severe SARS-CoV-2 infection. Study-wide context: Chains stayed unpaired after sequencing of bulk RNA from unsorted whole blood.

Losses at the gene ends were 6 bases for V and 1 base for J; bases not matched to a gene: 11. Germline lookup yields CDR1 SGHNT and CDR2 YYREEE (reference sequence). The CDR3 has 16 residues. Sequenced here: whole blood, sampled at baseline. The chain couples TRBV5-4 to TRBJ2-7; 9 bases are shared with TRBD2. The source is an adult who was a healthcare worker with PCR-confirmed SARS-CoV-2 infection or an uninfected control (not recorded which). In DNA, the CDR3 is TGTGCCAGCAAGCCTAGCGGGAAGATTGGGTCCTACGAGCAGTACTTC. Translating it yields CASKPSGKIGSYEQYF.